This T cell receptor (beta chain) originates from a study of hypomethylating agent response in myelodysplastic syndrome. Study-wide findings and caveats: Whether shared GLIPH2 clusters recognize novel MDS antigens was not confirmed.

A note on this clone: Its antigen is undetermined.

TCRdb keeps only in-frame clones here, not all; method: immunoSEQ multiplex PCR. The sample has over a thousand clones; approximately 87% are singletons. The length of the CDR3 is 16 residues. CDR1 MNHEY and CDR2 SMNVEV come from the germline V gene (reference sequence). V was trimmed by 0 bases and J by 0 bases, leaving 9 bases between them. The sequencing used bone marrow, collected before or after starting hypomethylating agent treatment for myelodysplastic syndrome (not recorded which). The V gene is TRBV27, the J gene TRBJ2-1; D is unresolved. The origin of this receptor is a human donor with myelodysplastic syndrome. CDR3 in amino acids: CASSLSGLVSYNEQFF. In DNA form, the CDR3 reads TGTGCCAGCAGTTTATCGGGCCTAGTCTCCTACAATGAGCAGTTCTTC.